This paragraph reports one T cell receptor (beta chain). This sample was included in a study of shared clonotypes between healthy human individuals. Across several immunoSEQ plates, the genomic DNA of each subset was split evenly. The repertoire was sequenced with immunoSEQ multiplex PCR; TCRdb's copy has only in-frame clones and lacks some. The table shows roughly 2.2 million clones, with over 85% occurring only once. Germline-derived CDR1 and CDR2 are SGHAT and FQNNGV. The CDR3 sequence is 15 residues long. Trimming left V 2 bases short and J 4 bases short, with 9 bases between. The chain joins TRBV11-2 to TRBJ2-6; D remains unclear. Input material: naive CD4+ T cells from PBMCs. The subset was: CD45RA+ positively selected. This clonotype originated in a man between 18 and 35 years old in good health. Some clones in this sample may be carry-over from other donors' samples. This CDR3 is CASSLYRWGANVLTF. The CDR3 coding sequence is TGTGCCAGCAGCTTATACCGTTGGGGGGCCAACGTCCTGACTTTC. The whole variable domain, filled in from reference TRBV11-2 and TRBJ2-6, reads EAGVAQSPRYKIIEKRQSVAFWCNPISGHATLYWYQQILGQGPKLLIQFQNNGVVDDSQLPKDRFSAERLKGVDSTLKIQPAKLEDSAVYLCASSLYRWGANVLTFGAGSRLTVL.